This T cell receptor (beta chain) was obtained from a study of immune characterization of retroperitoneal liposarcoma. Via MiXCR, TCRdb re-called the PCR reads, giving one row per CDR3 protein. The sample consists of 2,900 or so distinct CDR3 sequences, over 35% of them appearing once. This CDR3 contains 13 residues. V was cut by 8 bases and J by 0 bases, with 5 bases left in between. Germline V lookup: CDR1 MNHNS, CDR2 SASEGT. Only a few counts were recorded for this clonotype. The chain is built from TRBV6-1 and TRBJ2-6; D is ambiguous. Input material: tumor tissue. The TCR originated in a male donor with retroperitoneal liposarcoma. The CDR3 sequence is CASVSSGANVLTF. CDR3 sequence (DNA): TGTGCCAGCGTAAGCTCTGGGGCCAACGTCCTGACTTTC.